The 2 T cell receptor beta chains given below trace back to one sample, sequenced in a study of blood T cell repertoires in COVID-19. Profiling relied on immunoSEQ multiplex PCR, and the TCRdb table lists in-frame clones only, not all of them. The sample lists roughly 330,000 clones; around 87% were seen once. What was sequenced was PBMCs or T cells enriched from blood (not recorded which). The origin of the receptors is a woman under 40 who had recovered from COVID-19.

The gene calls are TRBV2 and TRBJ1-1, with D unresolved. This CDR3 spans 13 amino acids. Germline loops: CDR1 SNHLY, CDR2 FYNNEI. Trimming cost V 5 bases and J 2 bases, with 9 bases left between them. In DNA, the CDR3 is TGTGCCAGCAGTCCTACAGCAAACACTGAAGCTTTCTTT. This codes for CASSPTANTEAFF.

The chain employs TRBV20-1 and TRBJ1-1; D is possibly TRBD1 (6 bases). Germline V CDR1 and CDR2: DFQATT, SNEGSKA (reference sequence). The CDR3 sequence is 14 residues long. The V end was cut by 3 bases, the J end by 3 bases, with 14 bases between. The CDR3 coding sequence is TGCAGTGCTAGTAACCCCAGGACAGACACTGAAGCTTTCTTT. Encoded protein: CSASNPRTDTEAFF.